The rows below give T cell receptor beta chains drawn from one sample of a study of T cell changes during pregnancy in multiple sclerosis. Some clones are missing from TCRdb's copy, which holds only in-frame ones; the method was immunoSEQ multiplex PCR. The data contain about 60,000 clones, 92% of them singletons. The material was peripheral blood, obtained in the first trimester of pregnancy. The receptors derive from a female donor with multiple sclerosis, enrolled in a pregnancy study. CDR3s include the opening cysteine and the closing phenylalanine or tryptophan. Each record gives: J gene, clone size, V gene, D gene, CDR3 DNA, CDR3 protein. D genes are given only for firm matches. Size values are once, few and many counts, or a class for expanded clones, and some rows have none.

J: TRBJ1-1; size: NA; V: TRBV5-1; D: NA; DNA: TGCGCCAGCAGCTTGGTTGTGGGGGGGCAAGTGAACACTGAAGCTTTCTTT; CDR3: CASSLVVGGQVNTEAFF
J: TRBJ1-1; size: few; V: TRBV5-1; D: NA; DNA: TGCGCCAGCAGCCCAGGGGAATTTTGGAACACTGAAGCTTTCTTT; CDR3: CASSPGEFWNTEAFF
J: TRBJ1-1; size: NA; V: TRBV23-1; D: NA; DNA: TGCGCCAGCAGCCCCGAACTGGCACCGGCGGAGAACACTGAAGCTTTCTTT; CDR3: CASSPELAPAENTEAFF
J: TRBJ1-5; size: NA; V: TRBV6-1; D: NA; DNA: TGTGCCAGCAAGCAGGGTTCCAGCAATCAGCCCCAGCATTTT; CDR3: CASKQGSSNQPQHF
J: TRBJ2-7; size: NA; V: TRBV11-1; D: NA; DNA: TGTGCCAGCAGCTTTAGCAGGGCGGACTACGAGCAGTACTTC; CDR3: CASSFSRADYEQYF
J: TRBJ1-2; size: NA; V: TRBV7-2; D: TRBD1; DNA: TGTGCCAGCAGCAACAGGGGGCGCGACTATGGCTACACCTTC; CDR3: CASSNRGRDYGYTF
J: TRBJ1-5; size: NA; V: TRBV18; D: TRBD1; DNA: TGTGCCAGCTCTACCCTGGGACAGGGGGCGAAGCAGCCCCAGCATTTT; CDR3: CASSTLGQGAKQPQHF
J: TRBJ2-7; size: NA; V: TRBV7-3; D: NA; DNA: TGTGCCAGCAGCGGTCAAAGGACGCAGGGTTCCGAGCAGTACTTC; CDR3: CASSGQRTQGSEQYF
J: TRBJ2-5; size: NA; V: TRBV7-9; D: NA; DNA: TGTGCCAGCAGTTACGACAGTCAAGAGACCCAGTACTTC; CDR3: CASSYDSQETQYF
J: TRBJ1-5; size: NA; V: TRBV18; D: TRBD1; DNA: TGTGCCAGCTCTTATCGACAGGGAGAAGTAATGCAGCCCCAGCATTTT; CDR3: CASSYRQGEVMQPQHF
J: TRBJ2-5; size: NA; V: TRBV5-1; D: NA; DNA: TGCGCCAGCAGCTTGGCGCGGACTAGGGGGCAAGAGACCCAGTACTTC; CDR3: CASSLARTRGQETQYF
J: TRBJ1-2; size: NA; V: TRBV6-6; D: NA; DNA: TGTGCCAGCACCCCCCGGGGAGTTGGCTATGGCTACACCTTC; CDR3: CASTPRGVGYGYTF
J: TRBJ2-5; size: NA; V: TRBV6-6; D: NA; DNA: TGTGCCAGCAGTTCTTTGAGCCGGCAAGAGACCCAGTACTTC; CDR3: CASSSLSRQETQYF
J: TRBJ1-2; size: NA; V: TRBV4-3; D: TRBD1; DNA: TGCGCCAGCAGTCTTAGGTCGGGACAGGGTGGCTACACCTTC; CDR3: CASSLRSGQGGYTF
J: TRBJ1-2; size: NA; V: TRBV2; D: TRBD1; DNA: TGTGCCAGCAGTTACAGGGGCCTAAACTATGGCTACACCTTC; CDR3: CASSYRGLNYGYTF
J: TRBJ2-4; size: NA; V: TRBV11-2; D: NA; DNA: TGTGCCAGCAGCTTAGATAGAAACAACATTCAGTACTTC; CDR3: CASSLDRNNIQYF
J: TRBJ2-7; size: once; V: TRBV19; D: NA; DNA: TGTGCCAGTAGTCCTCGAACCGGGACATTTAATAACTACGAGCAGTACTTC; CDR3: CASSPRTGTFNNYEQYF
J: TRBJ2-2; size: NA; V: TRBV15; D: TRBD1; DNA: TGTGCCACCAGCAGAGAGGACAGGGAGGCCGGGGAGCTGTTTTTT; CDR3: CATSREDREAGELFF
J: TRBJ2-1; size: NA; V: TRBV7-9; D: TRBD2; DNA: TGTGCCAGCAGACCTAGCGGGGGGGCGGAAGAGCAGTTCTTC; CDR3: CASRPSGGAEEQFF
J: TRBJ2-7; size: many; V: TRBV7-6; D: TRBD1; DNA: TGTGCCAGCAGCTTAGAGCCGGGACAGGGAATCTACGAGCAGTACTTC; CDR3: CASSLEPGQGIYEQYF
J: TRBJ1-4; size: NA; V: TRBV9; D: NA; DNA: TGTGCCAGCAGCGTAAGGGGTTTAAGGGCAACTAATGAAAAACTGTTTTTT; CDR3: CASSVRGLRATNEKLFF
J: TRBJ2-5; size: NA; V: TRBV7-3; D: NA; DNA: TGTGCCAGCAGCCGGGACATTAAAGAGACCCAGTACTTC; CDR3: CASSRDIKETQYF
J: TRBJ1-1; size: NA; V: TRBV28; D: NA; DNA: TGTGCCAGCAGTGGAGCCGGGTCCCCCAGGGGCACTGAAGCTTTCTTT; CDR3: CASSGAGSPRGTEAFF
J: TRBJ2-6; size: NA; V: TRBV9; D: TRBD1; DNA: TGTGCCAGCAGCGTAGGAATGGAAGGGGGCCACCTCGTCCTGACTTTC; CDR3: CASSVGMEGGHLVLTF
J: TRBJ2-5; size: NA; V: TRBV28; D: TRBD1; DNA: TGTGCCAGCAGTCTCGGACAGGGCGTACAAGAGACCCAGTACTTC; CDR3: CASSLGQGVQETQYF
J: TRBJ1-1; size: few; V: TRBV30; D: TRBD1; DNA: TGTGCCTGGAGTCTTAGACAGGGGTGGATGAACACTGAAGCTTTCTTT; CDR3: CAWSLRQGWMNTEAFF
J: TRBJ2-1; size: NA; V: TRBV4-3; D: TRBD2; DNA: TGCGCCAGCAGCCAAGTACTTTCTAGCGGGGGGAACACTGCCTACAATGAGCAGTTCTTC; CDR3: CASSQVLSSGGNTAYNEQFF